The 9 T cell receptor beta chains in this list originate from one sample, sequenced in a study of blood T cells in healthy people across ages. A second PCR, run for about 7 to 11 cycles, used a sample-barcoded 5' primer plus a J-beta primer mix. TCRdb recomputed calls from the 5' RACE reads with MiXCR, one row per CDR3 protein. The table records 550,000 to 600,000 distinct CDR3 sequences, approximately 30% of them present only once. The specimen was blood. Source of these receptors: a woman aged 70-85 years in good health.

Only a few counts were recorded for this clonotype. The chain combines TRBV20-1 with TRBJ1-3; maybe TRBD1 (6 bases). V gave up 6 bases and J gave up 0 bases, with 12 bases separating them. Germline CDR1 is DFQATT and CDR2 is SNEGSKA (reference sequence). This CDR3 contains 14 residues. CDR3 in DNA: TGCAGTGCCCCGGACAGACGCTCTGGAAACACCATATATTTT. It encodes CSAPDRRSGNTIYF.

The CDR3 spells CASSYSIRGPYEQYF. In DNA, the CDR3 is TGTGCCAGCAGTTACTCGATAAGGGGCCCCTACGAGCAGTACTTC. The genes are TRBV6-5 and TRBJ2-7; perhaps TRBD1 as D (5 bases). CDR1 is MNHEY, CDR2 SVGAGI, per germline. The CDR3 has 15 amino acids. V was cut by 0 bases and J by 2 bases, with 11 bases left in between.

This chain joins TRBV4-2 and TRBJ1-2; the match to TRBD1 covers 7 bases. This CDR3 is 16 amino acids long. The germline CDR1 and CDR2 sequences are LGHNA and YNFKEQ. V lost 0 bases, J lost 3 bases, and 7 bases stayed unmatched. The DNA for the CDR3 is TGTGCCAGCAGCCAAGATGGCGGAGGGGGCTACTATGGCTACACCTTC. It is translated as CASSQDGGGGYYGYTF.

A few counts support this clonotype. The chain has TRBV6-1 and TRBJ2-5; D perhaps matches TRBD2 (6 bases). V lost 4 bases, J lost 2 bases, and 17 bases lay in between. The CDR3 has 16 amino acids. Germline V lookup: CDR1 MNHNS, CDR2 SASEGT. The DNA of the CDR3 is TGTGCCAGCAGTGCGGGGACTCCCCTTCTACAAGAGACCCAGTACTTC. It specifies CASSAGTPLLQETQYF.

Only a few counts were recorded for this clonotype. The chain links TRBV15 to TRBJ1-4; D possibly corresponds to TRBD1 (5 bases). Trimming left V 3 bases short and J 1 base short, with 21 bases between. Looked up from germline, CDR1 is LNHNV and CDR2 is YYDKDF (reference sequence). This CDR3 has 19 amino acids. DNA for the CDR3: TGTGCCACCAGCAGGAGCCCCGGGACTCACGGCGGAACTAATGAAAAACTGTTTTTT. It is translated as CATSRSPGTHGGTNEKLFF.

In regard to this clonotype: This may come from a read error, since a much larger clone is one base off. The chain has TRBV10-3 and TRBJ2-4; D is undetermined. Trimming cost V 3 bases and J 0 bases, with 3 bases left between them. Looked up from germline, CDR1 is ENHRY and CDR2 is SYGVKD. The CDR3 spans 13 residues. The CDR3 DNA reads TGTGCCATCAGTGATGGAGCCAAAAACATTCAGTACTTC. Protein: CAISDGAKNIQYF.

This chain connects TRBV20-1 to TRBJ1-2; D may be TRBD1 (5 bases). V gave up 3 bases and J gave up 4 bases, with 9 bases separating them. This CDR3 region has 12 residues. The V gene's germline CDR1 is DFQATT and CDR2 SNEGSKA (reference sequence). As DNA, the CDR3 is TGCAGTGCTAGCACAACAGGCTATGGCTACACCTTC. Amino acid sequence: CSASTTGYGYTF.

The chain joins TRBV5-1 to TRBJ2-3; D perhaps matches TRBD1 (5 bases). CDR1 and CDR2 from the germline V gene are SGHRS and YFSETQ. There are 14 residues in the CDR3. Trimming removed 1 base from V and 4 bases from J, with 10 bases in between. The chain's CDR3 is CASSLRTRADTQYF. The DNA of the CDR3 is TGCGCCAGCAGCTTGAGGACAAGGGCAGATACGCAGTATTTT.

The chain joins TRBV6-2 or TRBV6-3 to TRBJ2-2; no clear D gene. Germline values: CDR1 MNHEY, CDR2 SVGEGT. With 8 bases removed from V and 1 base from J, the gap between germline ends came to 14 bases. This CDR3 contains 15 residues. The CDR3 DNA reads TGTGCCAGCCTAGAACGAACCCGGAACACCGGGGAGCTGTTTTTT. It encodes CASLERTRNTGELFF.